A selection of T cell receptor beta chains follows, all from one sample in a study of blood T cells in healthy people across ages. TCRdb re-called the 5' RACE reads with MiXCR, one entry per CDR3 protein. The sample yields 600,000 to 800,000 distinct CDR3 sequences, over 40% seen once. Sequencing input: blood. These receptors originate from an elderly woman in good health. The CDR3 runs from the conserved cysteine through the conserved F or W. The D gene is left open where the match is weak. Size is stated for part of the rows, as once, few or many counts, or as a class when the clone is expanded.

d_gene	v_gene	abundance	j_gene	CDR3nt	CDR3aa
NA	TRBV27	NA	TRBJ1-2	TGTGCCAGCAGTTTAAGGGTTCGGGGAGCCCGGGGCTACACCTTC	CASSLRVRGARGYTF
TRBD2	TRBV14	NA	TRBJ2-1	TGTGCCAGCAGCCATCTTACCGGGACTAGTGACAATGAGCAGTTCTTC	CASSHLTGTSDNEQFF
NA	TRBV28	few	TRBJ2-5	TGTGCCAGTAGTATGGTGGAGACCCAGTACTTC	CASSMVETQYF
NA	TRBV3-1	few	TRBJ2-7	TGTGCCAGCAGCCAAGATGGTGGGGGCTACGAGCAGTACTTC	CASSQDGGGYEQYF
TRBD2	TRBV11-3	many	TRBJ2-1	TGTGCCAGCAGCTTAGACTCACTAGCGGGAGGGCAGAATGAGCAGTTCTTC	CASSLDSLAGGQNEQFF
NA	TRBV12-3/TRBV12-4	NA	TRBJ2-1	TGTGCCAGCAGTGTAGGGGGAGGGCCCAATGAGCAGTTCTTC	CASSVGGGPNEQFF
NA	TRBV6-5	NA	TRBJ2-1	TGTGCCAGCAGTTACTCCCGCGGGTGGGGAGCCCAGAGCTCCTACAATGGGCAGTTCTTC	CASSYSRGWGAQSSYNGQFF
NA	TRBV7-9	NA	TRBJ1-2	TGTGCCAGCAGCTCCATAATCGGGTTAGCTACCTATGGCTACACCTTC	CASSSIIGLATYGYTF
TRBD2	TRBV20-1	NA	TRBJ2-7	TGCAGTGCTAGAGATTCTTCGGGGGGGCAAGGCCGGCAGTACTTC	CSARDSSGGQGRQYF
NA	TRBV2	NA	TRBJ2-7	TGTGCCAGCAGTGAGGCTCCCACGCAGGGCTACGAGCAGTACTTC	CASSEAPTQGYEQYF
TRBD1	TRBV9	NA	TRBJ1-4	TGTGCCAGCAGCGACTACTCACAGGGGGAACTGTTTTTT	CASSDYSQGELFF
NA	TRBV28	few	TRBJ2-2	TGTGCCAGCAGTTTTGGAGGGTTTCACGGGGAGCTGTTTTTT	CASSFGGFHGELFF
NA	TRBV6-6	many	TRBJ2-3	TGTGCCAGCAGTTACTCGACAACAGGAGAGTATTTT	CASSYSTTGEYF
TRBD2	TRBV9	many	TRBJ2-3	TGTGCCAGCAGCGAACGGACTAGCGCAAGCACAGATACGCAGTATTTT	CASSERTSASTDTQYF
TRBD2	TRBV5-1	once	TRBJ2-3	TGTGCCAGCAGCTTGTCCATCTGGGAGCGGGGGGCCCCTAGCACAGATGCGCAGTATTTT	CASSLSIWERGAPSTDAQYF
TRBD1	TRBV12-3/TRBV12-4	many	TRBJ2-7	TGTGCCAGCAGTCTGGACAGGGTCGGCGAGCAGTACTTC	CASSLDRVGEQYF